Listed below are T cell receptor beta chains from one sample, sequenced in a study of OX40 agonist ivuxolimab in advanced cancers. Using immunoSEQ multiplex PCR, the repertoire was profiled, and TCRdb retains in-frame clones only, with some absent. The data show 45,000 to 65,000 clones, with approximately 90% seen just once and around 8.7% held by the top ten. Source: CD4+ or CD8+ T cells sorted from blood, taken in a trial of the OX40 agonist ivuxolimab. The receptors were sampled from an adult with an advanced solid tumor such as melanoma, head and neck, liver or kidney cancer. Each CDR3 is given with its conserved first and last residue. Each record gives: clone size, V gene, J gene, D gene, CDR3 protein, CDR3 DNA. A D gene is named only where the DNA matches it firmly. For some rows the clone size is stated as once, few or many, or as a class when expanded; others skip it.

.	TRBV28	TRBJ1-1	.	CASLTLLNTEAFF	TGTGCCAGCCTTACGTTATTGAACACTGAAGCTTTCTTT
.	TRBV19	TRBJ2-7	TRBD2	CASSIAPPLAGITYEQYF	TGTGCCAGTAGTATAGCTCCTCCCCTAGCGGGTATAACCTACGAGCAGTACTTC
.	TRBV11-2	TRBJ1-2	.	CASSLDPPHISGSYGYTF	TGTGCCAGCAGCTTAGATCCCCCTCACATATCAGGGTCCTATGGCTACACCTTC
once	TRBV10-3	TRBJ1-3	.	CAISESINGASGNTIYF	TGTGCCATCAGTGAGTCGATAAATGGGGCATCTGGAAACACCATATATTTT
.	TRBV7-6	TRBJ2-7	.	CASSDSYEQYF	TGTGCCAGCAGCGACAGCTACGAGCAGTACTTC
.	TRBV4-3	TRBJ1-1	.	CASSQVSPGRNTEAFF	TGCGCCAGCAGCCAAGTTTCTCCAGGAAGGAACACTGAAGCTTTCTTT
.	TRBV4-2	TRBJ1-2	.	CASSQELGLVGYGYTF	TGTGCCAGCAGCCAGGAGCTCGGTCTCGTTGGCTATGGCTACACCTTC
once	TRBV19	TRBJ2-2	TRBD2	CATAAGGGTGELFF	TGTGCCACCGCGGCGGGAGGGGGGACCGGGGAGCTGTTTTTT
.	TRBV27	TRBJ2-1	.	CASSFDSYNEQFF	TGTGCCAGCAGTTTCGACAGTTACAATGAGCAGTTCTTC
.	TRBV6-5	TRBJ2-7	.	CATVRGGLEQYF	TGTGCCACGGTCAGGGGGGGCCTCGAGCAGTACTTC
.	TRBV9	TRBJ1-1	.	CASSVGGYTEAFF	TGTGCCAGCAGCGTCGGGGGTTATACTGAAGCTTTCTTT
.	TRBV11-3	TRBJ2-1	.	CASSPVQGGDEQFF	TGTGCCAGCAGCCCCGTGCAGGGAGGAGATGAGCAGTTCTTC
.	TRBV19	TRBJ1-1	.	CATPPGGRSDTEAFF	TGTGCCACTCCACCGGGGGGGCGTTCTGACACTGAAGCTTTCTTT
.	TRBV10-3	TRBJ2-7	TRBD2	CAISEGGTSGIYEQYF	TGTGCCATCAGTGAGGGGGGGACTAGCGGGATCTACGAGCAGTACTTC